One and the same sample provided the 27 T cell receptor beta chains below, sequenced in a study of blood T cell repertoires in COVID-19. Method: immunoSEQ multiplex PCR; TCRdb's copy keeps in-frame clones and lacks some. The sample contains around 78,000 clones, 80% to 90% of which appear only once. Sequencing used peripheral blood. The source is a man in his 70s with active or convalescent COVID-19.

V is TRBV28 and J is TRBJ1-1; D is possibly TRBD1 (6 bases). V lost 8 bases and J 2 bases, leaving 18 bases between the germline ends. Germline V gene lookup returns CDR1 MDHEN and CDR2 SYDVKM. This CDR3 is 15 amino acids long. This CDR3 reads CASGTIGDKNTEAFF. DNA of the CDR3: TGTGCCAGCGGAACGATTGGGGACAAAAACACTGAAGCTTTCTTT.

V usage is TRBV7-9 and J usage is TRBJ1-2, with TRBD1 matching over 11 bases. This CDR3 has 14 residues. Germline lookup yields CDR1 SEHNR and CDR2 FQNEAQ (reference sequence). With V trimmed by 0 bases and J by 8 bases, 2 bases remained unmatched. The CDR3 bases are TGTGCCAGCAGCTTAGCCGGGACAGGGGGAGGCTACACCTTC. Its translation: CASSLAGTGGGYTF.

CDR3 amino acids: CASSVGRENSYEQYF. In DNA, the CDR3 is TGTGCCAGCAGCGTAGGACGGGAGAACTCCTACGAGCAGTACTTC. The gene calls are TRBV9 and TRBJ2-7; a possible D gene is TRBD2 (6 bases). V gave up 0 bases and J gave up 0 bases, with 10 bases separating them. Looked up from germline, CDR1 is SGDLS and CDR2 is YYNGEE. The CDR3 is 15 residues long.

The rearrangement links TRBV11-2 to TRBJ2-7; maybe TRBD2 (5 bases). The V gene lost 4 bases and the J gene lost 7 bases, with 17 bases spanning the gap. This CDR3 contains 14 residues. The germline gives CDR1 SGHAT, CDR2 FQNNGV. CDR3 sequence (DNA): TGTGCCAGCAGCTGGACTCTTGGCCTAGATGAGCAGTACTTC. Encoded protein: CASSWTLGLDEQYF. Full variable domain (outside the CDR3, taken from reference TRBV11-2 and TRBJ2-7): EAGVAQSPRYKIIEKRQSVAFWCNPISGHATLYWYQQILGQGPKLLIQFQNNGVVDDSQLPKDRFSAERLKGVDSTLKIQPAKLEDSAVYLCASSWTLGLDEQYFGPGTRLTVT.

V is TRBV9 and J is TRBJ2-3; D is unclear. Germline V CDR1 and CDR2: SGDLS, YYNGEE. V lost 0 bases and J 5 bases, leaving 13 bases between the germline ends. CDR3 length equals 15 residues. The CDR3 reads CASSVAVLTGDTQYF. The CDR3 DNA is TGTGCCAGCAGCGTAGCTGTATTAACCGGAGATACGCAGTATTTT.

The genes are TRBV11-2 and TRBJ1-2; unclear D gene. This CDR3 contains 13 residues. The ends were cut back, 5 bases at V and 1 base at J, with 8 bases in the middle. Germline loops: CDR1 SGHAT, CDR2 FQNNGV. The CDR3 reads CASSNQDNYGYTF. As DNA, the CDR3 is TGTGCCAGCAGCAACCAGGATAACTATGGCTACACCTTC.

In DNA, the CDR3 is TGTGCCAGCAGCTTAGGACAGCCTAGCACAGATACGCAGTATTTT. This sequence encodes CASSLGQPSTDTQYF. The chain joins TRBV7-2 to TRBJ2-3, with D maybe TRBD1 (5 bases). In germline, CDR1 is SGHTA, CDR2 FQGNSA. V gave up 1 base and J gave up 0 bases, with 8 bases separating them. CDR3 size: 15 residues.

The genes are TRBV30 and TRBJ2-1; 7 positions match TRBD2. Trimming removed 0 bases from V and 6 bases from J; junction bases left unmatched: 5. CDR1 and CDR2 from the germline V gene are GTSNPN and SVGIG (reference sequence). CDR3 length: 14 amino acids. The CDR3 loop reads CAWSVQASGNEQFF. In nucleotides, the CDR3 is TGTGCCTGGAGTGTACAGGCTAGCGGCAATGAGCAGTTCTTC.

This sequence joins TRBV10-3 and TRBJ1-2, with D uncertain. Trimming took 6 bases from V and 6 from J, leaving 11 bases between them. This CDR3 comprises 12 residues. Germline loops: CDR1 ENHRY, CDR2 SYGVKD. This CDR3 is CAISRNEDGYTF. The CDR3 region has the DNA TGTGCCATCAGCCGAAATGAGGATGGCTACACCTTC.

The genes are TRBV28 and TRBJ2-7; D is unclear. With 5 bases removed from V and 2 bases from J, the gap between germline ends came to 4 bases. The germline gives CDR1 MDHEN, CDR2 SYDVKM. This CDR3 has 11 residues. CDR3 sequence reads: CASSRAYEQYF. CDR3 nucleotide sequence: TGTGCCAGCAGTCGGGCCTACGAGCAGTACTTC.

This clone was seen more than once but under ten times. This CDR3 reads CASSKGTPNEKLFF. The CDR3 coding sequence is TGTGCCAGCAGTAAGGGGACACCGAATGAAAAACTGTTTTTT. The chain couples TRBV27 to TRBJ1-4; D possibly corresponds to TRBD1 (6 bases). Germline V gene sequence: CDR1 MNHEY, CDR2 SMNVEV (reference sequence). There are 14 residues in the CDR3. V lost 5 bases to trimming and J lost 5 bases, with 12 bases between them.

This clone appeared a single time. The V call is TRBV7-3, the J call TRBJ2-7, with 10 bases lining up with TRBD2. Trimming at V came to 5 bases and at J to 6 bases, leaving 10 bases not matched to a gene. Per germline, CDR1 SGHTA and CDR2 FQGTGA. This CDR3 spans 15 amino acids. This CDR3 reads CASSPRASGSTEQYF. CDR3 in DNA: TGTGCCAGCAGCCCGCGTGCTAGCGGGAGCACCGAGCAGTACTTC. Filled out from reference TRBV7-3 and TRBJ2-7, the complete variable domain reads GAGVSQTPSNKVTEKGKYVELRCDPISGHTALYWYRQSLGQGPEFLIYFQGTGAADDSGLPNDRFFAVRPEGSVSTLKIQRTERGDSAVYLCASSPRASGSTEQYFGPGTRLTVT.

This clone was observed a handful of times. The chain employs TRBV5-4 and TRBJ1-2, with D maybe TRBD1 (5 bases). The CDR3 runs to 14 residues. The germline V and J ends were trimmed by 0 bases and 3 bases, with 9 bases remaining between them. Germline CDR1 SGHNT, CDR2 YYREEE (reference sequence). The CDR3 region is CASSLGQRYYGYTF. CDR3 DNA sequence: TGTGCCAGCAGCTTGGGACAGAGGTACTATGGCTACACCTTC.

The CDR3 sequence is CASSQEGSGGTEAFF. DNA of the CDR3: TGTGCCAGCAGCCAAGAGGGGAGCGGGGGCACTGAAGCTTTCTTT. The J gene is TRBJ1-1, the V gene TRBV4-2; D may be TRBD1 (5 bases). Looked up from germline, CDR1 is LGHNA and CDR2 is YNFKEQ. The ends were cut back, 0 bases at V and 4 bases at J, with 12 bases in the middle. The CDR3 totals 15 residues.

This clone was observed once. The germline gene is not matched at one end of the junction; a read error may be the cause. The rearrangement uses TRBV7-7 and TRBJ2-1; 11 bases match TRBD1. The CDR3 extends over 20 amino acids. The V gene's germline CDR1 is SSHAT and CDR2 FNYEAQ (reference sequence). The CDR3 sequence is CASTTFRDRGSVSSYNEQFF. The CDR3 region has the DNA TGTGCTAGCACCACATTCCGGGACAGGGGGTCCGTGAGCTCCTACAATGAGCAGTTCTTC.

The chain combines TRBV5-4 with TRBJ2-3, with no clear D. The V and J ends lost 0 bases and 8 bases respectively, with 16 bases between them. The CDR3 runs to 15 residues. Germline V gene data show CDR1 as SGHNT and CDR2 as YYREEE (reference sequence). This chain's CDR3 is CASSLESSSTGTQYF. CDR3 nucleotide sequence: TGTGCCAGCAGCTTGGAGAGCTCGTCCACGGGTACGCAGTATTTT.

The chain uses TRBV4-2 and TRBJ2-2; a weak D match, TRBD1 (6 bases). The germline CDR1 and CDR2 sequences are LGHNA and YNFKEQ. This CDR3 is 16 amino acids long. The germline V and J ends were trimmed by 1 base and 5 bases, with 14 bases remaining between them. CDR3 coding DNA: TGTGCCAGCAGCCAAGGTCCAGGGGCGAGTACCGGGGAGCTGTTTTTT. This translates into CASSQGPGASTGELFF.

V and J are TRBV2 and TRBJ1-2; D uncertain. CDR1 and CDR2 from the germline V gene are SNHLY and FYNNEI. The CDR3 length is 13 residues. The germline V and J ends were trimmed by 6 bases and 5 bases, with 13 bases remaining between them. The CDR3 coding sequence is TGTGCCAGCAGCCCCGAAGGAGGGTATGGCTACACCTTC. Protein sequence: CASSPEGGYGYTF.

The J gene is TRBJ2-2, the V gene TRBV23-1, with 7 bases identical to TRBD2. TRBV23-1 is known as an ORF, though its function is uncertain. J was trimmed by 4 bases and V by 7 bases; bases with no gene match: 6. The CDR3 loop spans 14 amino acids. This chain's CDR3 is CASNRTGGTGELFF. The CDR3 DNA reads as TGCGCCAGCAATCGAACGGGGGGCACCGGGGAGCTGTTTTTT.

This clone came up a few times. The rearrangement links TRBV9 to TRBJ1-1; the D gene is possibly TRBD1 (5 bases). Germline-derived CDR1 and CDR2 are SGDLS and YYNGEE. The CDR3 totals 14 residues. CDR3 in amino acids: CATARGVRGTEAFF. In DNA form, the CDR3 reads TGTGCTACAGCTCGGGGGGTAAGGGGCACTGAAGCTTTCTTT. The full variable domain, completed using reference TRBV9 and TRBJ1-1, is DSGVTQTPKHLITATGQRVTLRCSPRSGDLSVYWYQQSLDQGLQFLIQYYNGEERAKGNILERFSAQQFPDLHSELNLSSLELGDSALYFCATARGVRGTEAFFGQGTRLTVV.

The V call is TRBV6-5, the J call TRBJ1-6; no firm D call. The germline V gene has CDR1 MNHEY and CDR2 SVGAGI. The V end was cut by 6 bases, the J end by 5 bases, with 5 bases between. The CDR3 is 12 residues long. As DNA, the CDR3 is TGTGCCAGCAGCAGTAATAATTCACCCCTCCACTTT. This translates into CASSSNNSPLHF.

The chain is built from TRBV7-2 and TRBJ2-2; weak D call: TRBD1 (6 bases). Deletions cut 4 bases from V and 6 bases from J, with 12 bases between. Germline V gene data show CDR1 as SGHTA and CDR2 as FQGNSA. This CDR3 contains 14 residues. The CDR3 DNA sequence: TGTGCCAGCAGCTCTAGACAGGTGTCCGGGGAGCTGTTTTTT. This codes for CASSSRQVSGELFF.

This clone was counted once. V is TRBV5-1 and J is TRBJ1-5, with 7 bases lining up with TRBD1. The junction had 4 bases not matched to a gene; V was cut back by 4 bases and J by 0 bases. The CDR3 spans 15 residues. CDR1 SGHRS and CDR2 YFSETQ come from the germline V gene. The CDR3 region has the DNA TGCGCCAGCAGCCGGACAGGAAATAGCAATCAGCCCCAGCATTTT. Residues: CASSRTGNSNQPQHF.

The V gene is TRBV6-5, the J gene TRBJ1-4; 9 bases match TRBD1. Germline V CDR1 and CDR2: MNHEY, SVGAGI. The CDR3 is 16 residues long. With V trimmed by 1 base and J by 5 bases, 5 bases remained unmatched. This CDR3 is CASSYFPGQGNEKLFF. In DNA form, the CDR3 reads TGTGCCAGCAGTTACTTCCCCGGACAGGGGAATGAAAAACTGTTTTTT.

The rearrangement uses TRBV9 and TRBJ2-6; 9 nucleotides agree with TRBD1. Germline CDR1 and CDR2: SGDLS and YYNGEE. This CDR3 contains 20 residues. V gave up 2 bases and J gave up 2 bases; unmatched junction bases: 14. DNA for the CDR3: TGTGCCAGCAGCGTTTGGGATCCGGGGACAGGGAATCCTGGGGCCAACGTCCTGACTTTC. It is translated as CASSVWDPGTGNPGANVLTF.

The chain has TRBV20-1 and TRBJ2-3; 9 nucleotides align to TRBD2. Losses at the gene ends were 3 bases for V and 8 bases for J; bases not matched to a gene: 9. This CDR3 is 14 amino acids long. Germline V gives CDR1 DFQATT, CDR2 SNEGSKA (reference sequence). CDR3 in amino acids: CSASFAGGPVTQYF. In DNA, the CDR3 is TGCAGTGCTAGTTTCGCGGGAGGGCCAGTTACGCAGTATTTT.

J is TRBJ1-5 and V is TRBV2; 11 nucleotides agree with TRBD1. The CDR3 has 17 residues. Germline V CDR1 and CDR2: SNHLY, FYNNEI. J gave up 6 bases and V 5 bases, and 12 bases lay outside the gene matches. The CDR3 region is CASSSPGTGGGGQPQHF. The CDR3 DNA reads TGTGCCAGCAGTTCCCCCGGGACAGGGGGGGGCGGTCAGCCCCAGCATTTT.